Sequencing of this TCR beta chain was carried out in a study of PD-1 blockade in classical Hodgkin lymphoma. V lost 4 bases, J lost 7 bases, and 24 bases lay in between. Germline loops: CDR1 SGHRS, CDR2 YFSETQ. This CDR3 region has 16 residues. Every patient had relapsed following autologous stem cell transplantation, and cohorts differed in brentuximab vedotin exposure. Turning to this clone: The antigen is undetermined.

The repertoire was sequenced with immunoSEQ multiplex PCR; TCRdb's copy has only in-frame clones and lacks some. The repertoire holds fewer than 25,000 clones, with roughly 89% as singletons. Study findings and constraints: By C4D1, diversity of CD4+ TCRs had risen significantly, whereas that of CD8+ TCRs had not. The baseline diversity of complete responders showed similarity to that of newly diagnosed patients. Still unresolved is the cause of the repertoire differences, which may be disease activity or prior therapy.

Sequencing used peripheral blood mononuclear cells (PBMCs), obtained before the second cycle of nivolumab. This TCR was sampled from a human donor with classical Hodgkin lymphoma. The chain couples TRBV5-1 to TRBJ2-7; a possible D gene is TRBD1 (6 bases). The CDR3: CASSGSPGHAQGEQYF. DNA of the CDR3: TGCGCCAGCAGCGGGTCACCGGGACACGCGCAGGGGGAGCAGTACTTC.